One sample yielded the 6 T cell receptor beta chains listed below, sequenced in a study of low-dose radiotherapy and immunotherapy resistance in tumors. TRAV- and TRBV-specific primers, spanning alpha and beta chains, primed first-strand cDNA. Using a constant-region primer together with a V-primer adapter, TCRs were subjected to roughly 18 PCR cycles of amplification. Using its own MiXCR run on the reads, TCRdb lists one record per CDR3 protein. This table has approximately 91,000 distinct CDR3 sequences, 20% appearing once. Time point meaning: after trial treatment. Treatment indicated: LDRT plus nivolumab, ipilimumab, low-dose cyclophosphamide and aspirin (RACIN trial). Sequencing was performed on PBMCs, taken after low-dose radiotherapy plus immunotherapy. The receptors come from a female donor with ovarian cancer.

This clonotype has at least ten counts. The chain couples TRBV11-3 to TRBJ1-1; D is unresolved. CDR3 size: 15 residues. The germline V and J ends were trimmed by 1 base and 1 base, with 10 bases remaining between them. CDR1 is SGHNT and CDR2 is YENEEA in the germline V gene. The DNA of the CDR3 is TGTGCCAGCAGCTTAGGTGGGGTCAGGAACACTGAAGCTTTCTTT. Protein sequence: CASSLGGVRNTEAFF.

This clonotype was counted ten times or more. The chain couples TRBV20-1 to TRBJ2-7; the match to TRBD2 covers 7 bases. This CDR3 has 15 amino acids. Germline CDR1 and CDR2: DFQATT and SNEGSKA (reference sequence). V was pared by 2 bases and J by 2 bases, with 9 bases of the junction left unmatched. Here the CDR3 reads CSARPGTTKTYEQYF. CDR3 sequence (DNA): TGCAGTGCTAGACCCGGGACTACTAAAACCTACGAGCAGTACTTC.

This clonotype was recorded at least ten times. The chain joins TRBV7-8 to TRBJ2-1, with 13 bases that match TRBD2. Germline loops: CDR1 SGHVS, CDR2 FQNEAQ. The CDR3 runs 17 residues. V trimming: 1 base; J trimming: 7 bases; junction bases outside the gene matches: 7. The CDR3 loop is CASSLGGGTSGKNEQFF. CDR3 sequence (DNA): TGTGCCAGCAGCTTAGGTGGAGGGACTAGCGGGAAAAATGAGCAGTTCTTC.

The chain carries TRBV5-4 and TRBJ2-3, with D perhaps given as TRBD1 or TRBD2 (5 bases each). The CDR3 has 14 amino acids. The V end lost 3 bases, the J end lost 1 base, and 9 bases lay between the germline ends. Germline V lookup: CDR1 SGHNT, CDR2 YYREEE (reference sequence). CDR3 residues: CASSWMGGTDTQYF. CDR3 coding DNA: TGTGCCAGCAGCTGGATGGGGGGCACAGATACGCAGTATTTT.

This clonotype showed up many times. This sequence joins TRBV6-2 or TRBV6-3 and TRBJ2-1; D is possibly TRBD2 (5 bases). Trimming pared 8 bases from V and 10 bases from J, leaving 18 bases between. CDR1 is MNHEY, CDR2 SVGEGT, per germline. This CDR3 has 13 residues. This CDR3 is CASFGIPQKEQFF. DNA for the CDR3: TGTGCCAGCTTCGGGATCCCCCAGAAAGAGCAGTTCTTC.

This clonotype was detected a few times. The chain combines TRBV11-3 with TRBJ2-5; D gene uncertain. Germline V gene data show CDR1 as SGHNT and CDR2 as YENEEA. This CDR3 is built from 13 residues. V lost 5 bases to trimming and J lost 0 bases, with 7 bases between them. In DNA, the CDR3 is TGTGCCAGCAGCCCCGACCACCAAGAGACCCAGTACTTC. The encoded protein is CASSPDHQETQYF. Filled out from reference TRBV11-3 and TRBJ2-5, the complete variable domain reads EAGVVQSPRYKIIEKKQPVAFWCNPISGHNTLYWYLQNLGQGPELLIRYENEEAVDDSQLPKDRFSAERLKGVDSTLKIQPAELGDSAVYLCASSPDHQETQYFGPGTRLLVL.